The 7 T cell receptor beta chains below all came from one sample that was sequenced in a study of OX40 agonist ivuxolimab in advanced cancers. Measured with immunoSEQ multiplex PCR; TCRdb has only the in-frame clones, and not every one. The sample carries approximately 45,000 clones, around 94% recorded once. Sequences were derived from CD4+ or CD8+ T cells sorted from blood, sampled in a trial of the OX40 agonist ivuxolimab. These receptors all come from an adult with an advanced solid tumor such as melanoma, head and neck, liver or kidney cancer.

The genes are TRBV7-9 and TRBJ1-1, with D tentatively TRBD1 (5 bases). This CDR3 has 15 amino acids. Germline V gene lookup returns CDR1 SEHNR and CDR2 FQNEAQ (reference sequence). Deletions cut 5 bases from V and 7 bases from J, with 20 bases between. The CDR3 loop is CASSPRDSKQDEAFF. CDR3 in DNA: TGTGCCAGCAGCCCACGGGACTCTAAGCAGGATGAAGCTTTCTTT.

The chain couples TRBV5-1 to TRBJ2-1; 7 bases agree with TRBD1. Germline V lookup: CDR1 SGHRS, CDR2 YFSETQ. The CDR3 is made up of 16 amino acids. Trimming took 0 bases from V and 0 from J; bases not matched to a gene: 3. CDR3 coding DNA: TGCGCCAGCAGCTTGGCATCAGGGGGCTCCTACAATGAGCAGTTCTTC. The encoded protein is CASSLASGGSYNEQFF.

The chain recombines TRBV6-5 with TRBJ2-2; 8 bases line up with TRBD1. CDR1 is MNHEY, CDR2 SVGAGI, per germline. V was pared by 7 bases and J by 4 bases, with 5 bases of the junction left unmatched. This CDR3 contains 14 residues. CDR3 in DNA: TGTGCCAGCACCATTGGACAGGGCACCGGGGAGCTGTTTTTT. Its protein is CASTIGQGTGELFF.

The J gene is TRBJ2-2, the V gene TRBV4-3; the D is unclear. V shed 0 bases and J shed 4 bases, with 9 bases lying between them. The CDR3 is 15 residues long. Germline V gives CDR1 LGHNA, CDR2 YSLEER. The CDR3 DNA reads as TGCGCCAGCAGCCAAGACTGGAGCCTCACCGGGGAGCTGTTTTTT. Translation: CASSQDWSLTGELFF.

The chain combines TRBV27 with TRBJ1-2, with 8 bases that match TRBD1. The CDR3 covers 13 residues. V was clipped by 6 bases and J by 6 bases; unmatched bases: 6. The V gene's germline CDR1 is MNHEY and CDR2 SMNVEV (reference sequence). CDR3 sequence reads: CASRAGGNDGYTF. The CDR3 region has the DNA TGTGCCAGCAGGGCAGGGGGCAACGATGGCTACACCTTC.

The table lists this clone with a count of one. In nucleotides, the CDR3 is TGTGCCAGCAGCTTAGGGGGGGGACAGGAGGCTTTCTTT. This gives the protein CASSLGGGQEAFF. V and J are TRBV7-8 and TRBJ1-1; TRBD1 matches 8 bases. Germline CDR1 reads SGHVS; CDR2 reads FQNEAQ. V lost 1 base, J lost 11 bases, and 6 bases stayed unmatched. This CDR3 has 13 residues.

The chain joins TRBV9 to TRBJ1-1, with a tentative D call TRBD1 (6 bases). The V end lost 0 bases, the J end lost 5 bases, and 14 bases lay between the germline ends. The CDR3 is 15 amino acids. Looked up from germline, CDR1 is SGDLS and CDR2 is YYNGEE. CDR3 region: CASSVDGRGETEAFF. Here the CDR3 DNA reads TGTGCCAGCAGCGTAGATGGCAGGGGAGAGACTGAAGCTTTCTTT.